This T cell receptor (beta chain) was documented in a study of OX40 agonist ivuxolimab in advanced cancers. Repertoires were generated with immunoSEQ multiplex PCR, while TCRdb's copy carries only in-frame clones and drops some. Here the sample spans some 64,000 clones, about 90% being singletons. CDR1 is LNHNV, CDR2 YYDKDF, per germline (reference sequence). The CDR3 has 16 residues. Trimming cost V 3 bases and J 3 bases, with 16 bases left between them. The sequencing here drew on CD4+ or CD8+ T cells sorted from blood, taken in a trial of the OX40 agonist ivuxolimab. The receptor was isolated from an adult with an advanced solid tumor such as melanoma, head and neck, liver or kidney cancer. This chain uses TRBV15 with TRBJ2-3; weak D call: TRBD2 (7 bases). CDR3 in amino acids: CATSRGRGGRTDTQYF. The DNA of the CDR3 is TGTGCCACCAGCAGGGGGAGGGGGGGGAGAACAGATACGCAGTATTTT.